One sample yielded the 13 T cell receptor beta chains listed below, sequenced in a study of T cells in Graves' hyperthyroidism and ophthalmopathy. Amplified TCR beta CDR3 regions came from RNA transcripts. Carried out on the TCR CDR3, a first-round RT-PCR used the HTBI primer set. TCRdb re-derived calls from the multiplex PCR reads in MiXCR, one entry per CDR3 protein. Of over 350,000 distinct CDR3 sequences listed, approximately 18% are singletons. The source material was blood. The receptors were gathered from a man aged 18-30 years with Graves' ophthalmopathy.

This chain joins TRBV9 and TRBJ1-1; 7 bases match TRBD1. The CDR3 sequence is 13 residues long. Trimming took 4 bases from V and 7 from J; bases not matched to a gene: 7. Germline values: CDR1 SGDLS, CDR2 YYNGEE. The CDR3 region has the DNA TGTGCCAGCAGCACGCGGGACAGCCATGAAGCTTTCTTT. This gives the protein CASSTRDSHEAFF.

This clonotype was counted at least ten times. V and J are TRBV12-3 or TRBV12-4 and TRBJ1-2; the D is unclear. The CDR3 is 13 residues long. Trimming left V 2 bases short and J 0 bases short, with 4 bases between. The CDR3 DNA follows: TGTGCCAGCAGTTTAAACACTAACTATGGCTACACCTTC. Translated, it gives CASSLNTNYGYTF.

V and J are TRBV12-5 and TRBJ2-2; the match to TRBD2 covers 7 bases. Germline V gene data show CDR1 as LGHNT and CDR2 as FRNRAP. This CDR3 is built from 15 residues. The J segment lost 2 bases and the V segment lost 6 bases, leaving 6 bases of the junction unmatched. The CDR3 sequence: CASGGGGVNTGELFF. The CDR3 nucleotides read TGTGCTAGTGGGGGGGGGGGGGTAAACACCGGGGAGCTGTTTTTT.

A remark on this clonotype: This may come from a read error, since a much larger clone is one base off. The chain carries TRBV12-3 or TRBV12-4 and TRBJ1-1; D perhaps matches TRBD1 (6 bases). V gave up 1 base and J gave up 10 bases, with 13 bases separating them. The CDR3 consists of 13 residues. The CDR3 reads CASSLGELRGAFF. The CDR3 nucleotides read TGTGCCAGCAGTTTAGGGGAACTCAGGGGAGCTTTCTTT.

The CDR3 region is CATSDFGLAGGTDTQYF. In DNA, the CDR3 is TGTGCCACCAGTGATTTCGGGCTAGCGGGAGGGACAGATACGCAGTATTTT. V and J are TRBV24-1 and TRBJ2-3, with 12 bases identical to TRBD2. V was pared by 1 base and J by 3 bases, with 4 bases of the junction left unmatched. The germline gives CDR1 KGHDR, CDR2 SFDVKD. There are 17 residues in the CDR3.

This clonotype was recorded many times. The chain has TRBV6-5 and TRBJ1-1; no firm D call. The CDR3 totals 14 residues. Germline assignment: CDR1 MNHEY and CDR2 SVGAGI. The germline V and J ends were trimmed by 2 bases and 0 bases, with 7 bases remaining between them. CDR3 amino acids: CASSYNWVNTEAFF. The CDR3 DNA is TGTGCCAGCAGTTACAATTGGGTGAACACTGAAGCTTTCTTT.

The chain carries TRBV9 and TRBJ2-1; tentatively, D is TRBD1 or TRBD2 (5 bases each). Germline V gene lookup returns CDR1 SGDLS and CDR2 YYNGEE. This CDR3 has 14 residues. V lost 2 bases and J 9 bases, leaving 15 bases between the germline ends. DNA of the CDR3: TGTGCCAGCAGCGTTTCTTTTGGGGGTGGTGAGCAGTTCTTC. Protein product: CASSVSFGGGEQFF. Filled out from reference TRBV9 and TRBJ2-1, the complete variable domain reads DSGVTQTPKHLITATGQRVTLRCSPRSGDLSVYWYQQSLDQGLQFLIQYYNGEERAKGNILERFSAQQFPDLHSELNLSSLELGDSALYFCASSVSFGGGEQFFGPGTRLTVL.

This clonotype was seen once. The chain employs TRBV12-3 or TRBV12-4 and TRBJ1-1; 9 nucleotides line up with TRBD1. CDR3 size: 13 residues. The V segment lost 5 bases and the J segment 7 bases; nucleotides outside the gene matches: 5. CDR3 loop: CASSPNRGLEAFF. The CDR3 nucleotides are TGTGCCAGCAGTCCAAACAGGGGGCTTGAAGCTTTCTTT.

Notes on this clonotype: This could be a read error, since a much larger clone is one nucleotide away. The chain recombines TRBV5-1 with TRBJ1-3; 7 positions agree with TRBD1. The length of the CDR3 is 14 residues. After removal of 6 bases from V and 4 bases from J, the junction contained 7 bases not matched to a gene. The germline V gene encodes CDR1 SGHRS and CDR2 YFSETQ. The CDR3 coding sequence is TGCGCCAGCAACCCGGAGACAGGGGGAAACACCATATATTTT. It specifies CASNPETGGNTIYF.

V and J are TRBV12-3 or TRBV12-4 and TRBJ2-7; D may be TRBD1 (5 bases). V shed 3 bases and J shed 4 bases, with 13 bases lying between them. This CDR3 region has 14 residues. CDR3 coding DNA: TGTGCCAGCAGTTTTGCTGGGGCTGGGTACGAGCAGTACTTC. Protein: CASSFAGAGYEQYF.

This clonotype has a count of ten or more. The J gene is TRBJ2-3, the V gene TRBV5-1; 14 bases are a match to TRBD2. CDR1 is SGHRS, CDR2 YFSETQ, per germline. The CDR3 is 17 amino acids. Trimming took 3 bases from V and 2 from J; bases not matched to a gene: 5. For the CDR3, the DNA is TGCGCCAGCAGCTCGGGACTAGCGGGGGCCTCCACAGATACGCAGTATTTT. Encoded protein: CASSSGLAGASTDTQYF.

A few counts support this clonotype. The genes are TRBV20-1 and TRBJ1-5, with D perhaps matching TRBD1 (5 bases). The CDR3 has 14 amino acids. Germline CDR1 reads DFQATT; CDR2 reads SNEGSKA (reference sequence). V lost 7 bases and J lost 4, with 17 bases in between. The CDR3 loop is CSVQGSQANQPQHF. DNA of the CDR3: TGCAGTGTTCAGGGATCCCAAGCGAATCAGCCCCAGCATTTT.

This chain links TRBV3-1 with TRBJ1-5; weak D call: TRBD1 (5 bases). The CDR3 is 16 amino acids. Trimming shortened V by 1 base and J by 6 bases, and 16 bases separated the two germline ends. The germline V gene has CDR1 LGHDT and CDR2 YNNKEL (reference sequence). The CDR3 DNA reads TGTGCCAGCAGCCAAGGGACAAGGGTAAGGGGTCAGCCCCAGCATTTT. Protein: CASSQGTRVRGQPQHF.